This paragraph covers one T cell receptor (beta chain) sequence. Its antigen target is currently unknown. It has no much larger one-base neighbor in the sample; base qualities were not kept. The donors belonged to the validation cohort of over a hundred subjects, which was separate from the approximately 700-subject first cohort. The data stem from a study of cytomegalovirus exposure and HLA in healthy donors (dated by TCRdb to about 2017). In terms of the full investigation: According to a later analysis, one platform produced both the roughly 110 validation repertoires and the 700 or so repertoires of the first cohort. The study was designed to test whether signatures of past pathogen exposure could be identified by cataloging public T cell receptors. To predict cytomegalovirus infection status, the study brought together high-throughput TCR immunosequencing, statistical association of individual TCRs with disease status, and machine learning. A separate validation cohort of roughly 120 different subjects was used in addition to the roughly 670-subject first cohort. Overall study outcomes, separate from this receptor: The authors suggested that the approach could potentially be extended to other disease states and immunological phenotypes. The study listed 164 TCR beta chains as associated with cytomegalovirus. Most TCR sequences were seen in very few donors, while some public TCRs were found in many individuals. The classifier was reported to diagnose cytomegalovirus status with high specificity and sensitivity in both the original cohort and the validation cohort. Subsequent analysis determined that TCRs grouped into clusters in the first cohort also showed a tendency toward co-occurrence across the roughly 110 validation repertoires, and about 93% of cluster scores exceeded 0. A few of the identified cytomegalovirus-associated TCR beta chains were confirmed in vitro to be specific for cytomegalovirus antigens. All 120 repertoires were used to score co-occurrence in the validation cohort in a later analysis, because that analysis had no HLA typing for the cohort.

The receptor library was made with the immunoSEQ multiplex PCR assay. The source study handled its data this way. A statistical classification framework was built for diagnosing cytomegalovirus status from the catalog of TCR beta chain sequences. This immuneACCESS table, as held by TCRdb, lists in-frame sequences with V and J called but not all clones. Of the missing ones, under half trace to an unresolved V gene in checked studies; the others have no known cause. That table is the source of V, J and clone size, and D and trimming were worked out from the DNA. For this sample there are 90,000 or so clones; 96% appear just once. The top ten constitute more than 0.65% of the sample. Trimming at the junction amounts to 4 bases on V and 4 bases on J, and the germline ends lie 13 bases apart. Including the terminal cysteine and phenylalanine, the CDR3 comprises 14 residues. CDR3 DNA only is kept here, 42 bases in frame from base 1. Looking up the germline V gene yields CDR1 MDHEN and CDR2 SYDVKM.

The source of this sequence is a man aged 18 to 35 in good health and CMV-seronegative. The V and J segments used are TRBV28 and TRBJ1-1; a tentative D match to TRBD1 spans 6 bases. The sequenced sample was PBMCs. The CDR3 in this case is CASSSPGALTEAFF. The nucleotides read TGTGCCAGCAGTTCTCCAGGGGCGCTCACTGAAGCTTTCTTT.